These 5 T cell receptor beta chains were sequenced from one sample in a study of OX40 agonist ivuxolimab in advanced cancers. The repertoire was sequenced with immunoSEQ multiplex PCR; TCRdb's copy has only in-frame clones and lacks some. In the table there are around 68,000 clones, about 91% of which are singletons. The sequencing used CD4+ or CD8+ T cells sorted from blood, collected in a trial of the OX40 agonist ivuxolimab. These TCRs come from an adult with an advanced solid tumor such as melanoma, head and neck, liver or kidney cancer.

The chain uses TRBV6-6 and TRBJ1-5, with D possibly TRBD1 on 6 matching bases. Trimming cost V 8 bases and J 5 bases, with 16 bases left between them. Germline CDR1 is MNHNY and CDR2 is SVGAGI (reference sequence). The CDR3 covers 14 residues. CDR3 residues: CASQNREGDQPQHF. DNA for the CDR3: TGTGCCAGCCAAAACAGGGAAGGGGATCAGCCCCAGCATTTT.

V usage is TRBV9 and J usage is TRBJ1-1, with D perhaps TRBD1 (6 bases). The germline V gene encodes CDR1 SGDLS and CDR2 YYNGEE. The CDR3 has 17 amino acids. V was cut by 3 bases and J by 0 bases, with 18 bases left in between. CDR3 in amino acids: CASSESGGGLMNTEAFF. In DNA, the CDR3 is TGTGCCAGCAGCGAAAGCGGGGGGGGGCTTATGAACACTGAAGCTTTCTTT. Complete variable domain (other parts from reference TRBV9 and TRBJ1-1): DSGVTQTPKHLITATGQRVTLRCSPRSGDLSVYWYQQSLDQGLQFLIQYYNGEERAKGNILERFSAQQFPDLHSELNLSSLELGDSALYFCASSESGGGLMNTEAFFGQGTRLTVV.

The V and J genes are TRBV7-9 and TRBJ2-5; D is perhaps TRBD2 (5 bases). Trimming cost V 2 bases and J 5 bases, with 12 bases left between them. CDR1 and CDR2 from the germline V gene are SEHNR and FQNEAQ (reference sequence). This CDR3 is built from 14 residues. The CDR3 region is CASSLKSGLETQYF. The DNA for the CDR3 is TGTGCCAGCAGCTTAAAGAGCGGTCTCGAGACCCAGTACTTC.

The chain recombines TRBV5-6 with TRBJ2-7; D not resolved. The CDR3 consists of 13 residues. Germline CDR1 reads SGHDT; CDR2 reads YYEEEE. V dropped 4 bases and J dropped 4 bases, with 12 bases sitting between them. In nucleotides, the CDR3 is TGTGCCAGCAGCCCCCCGGATCGGTACGAGCAGTACTTC. It specifies CASSPPDRYEQYF. The full variable domain, with the rest looked up from reference TRBV5-6 and TRBJ2-7, is DAGVTQSPTHLIKTRGQQVTLRCSPKSGHDTVSWYQQALGQGPQFIFQYYEEEERQRGNFPDRFSGHQFPNYSSELNVNALLLGDSALYLCASSPPDRYEQYFGPGTRLTVT.

The chain carries TRBV4-1 and TRBJ1-2; 9 nucleotides line up with TRBD1. The CDR3 loop spans 17 amino acids. The J segment lost 1 base and the V segment lost 2 bases, leaving 8 bases of the junction unmatched. CDR1 is MGHRA, CDR2 YSYEKL, per germline. In nucleotides, the CDR3 is TGCGCCAGCAGCCAAATTACAGGGGGCGCGGGTAACTATGGCTACACCTTC. This encodes CASSQITGGAGNYGYTF.